This T cell receptor (beta chain) appears in the sequencing data of a study of blood T cell repertoires in COVID-19 (dated by TCRdb to the early 2020s). Regarding the complete study: The collaborator samples originated in the United States, Italy and Spain and spanned the acute and convalescent phases of COVID-19. The prospective study material was composed of cDNA or gDNA derived from T cells, B-cell-depleted T cells, or PBMCs. The dataset comprised deeply sampled blood TCRbeta repertoires from subjects exposed to, actively infected with, or recovered from COVID-19. The repertoires were made available in a free public database intended to serve as a resource for research on the immune response to SARS-CoV-2. Samples came from the ongoing ImmuneRACE study (first 160 participants) plus 1,254 subjects from 6 global collaborators. A de-identified subject ID, COVID-19 status, age in years and sex were almost always included in the sample metadata. Where available, HLA class I and class II types were taken from metadata supplied by the sample provider and were not determined by assay-based typing. Broader findings and caveats from the paper: How much clinical and demographic metadata was included differed by source and by participant, and the metadata was provided uncurated.

Each collaborating institution followed its own protocols to collect whole blood in K2EDTA tubes. For TCRbeta analysis, collaborator samples were shipped as frozen whole blood, as isolated PBMCs, or as DNA extracted from either sample type. The germline V gene (reference sequence) gives CDR1 as LNHDA and CDR2 as SQIVND. The CDR3 goes from the cysteine to the phenylalanine over 15 residues. Only the CDR3 part of the read is kept: 45 bases, read in frame from the first base. V is clipped by 5 bases and J by 3 bases, and the sequence between their germline boundaries is 13 bases long. The table lists this clone with a few counts. Its antigen is not yet known. Base qualities were left out, and no much larger clone turns up one base away. TCRbeta CDR3 regions were amplified from genomic DNA using the immunoSEQ Assay, a bias-controlled multiplex PCR. On the study's bioinformatics: The number of nucleated cells in each sample was estimated from the amplification of reference gene primers within the assay. To quantify the absolute abundance of each unique TCRbeta CDR3 rearrangement, sequence reads were collapsed and filtered. For each sample, productive Simpson clonality was calculated by taking the square root of Simpson's diversity index across productive rearrangements. TCRdb retrieved this table from immuneACCESS and kept in-frame rearrangements only. Not all clones are present; in checked studies, unresolved V genes account for under half, and no reason is known for the remainder. From that table come the V and J calls and clone size; the DNA was used to work out D and trimming. The sample records 75,000 to 95,000 clones, around 67% of which are singletons. Jointly, the top ten make up around 25% of the sample.

This TCR was recovered from a woman aged 60-70 years in a cohort sampled during active or convalescent COVID-19. Rearrangement joined TRBV19 to TRBJ2-2; TRBD2 is perhaps the D gene, given 7 matching bases. The sample was peripheral blood. The nucleotide sequence is given as TGTGCCAGTAGTTTAGGGGGGGGCCACACCGGGGAGCTGTTTTTT. Its amino acids are CASSLGGGHTGELFF. Joined to the reference TRBV19 and TRBJ2-2 proteins, this CDR3 gives the full variable domain: DGGITQSPKYLFRKEGQNVTLSCEQNLNHDAMYWYRQDPGQGLRLIYYSQIVNDFQKGDIAEGYSVSREKKESFPLTVTSAQKNPTAFYLCASSLGGGHTGELFFGEGSRLTVL.